The TCR beta chain under discussion was sequenced for a study of T-cell reconstitution after alpha-beta-depleted transplantation in children. CDR1 and CDR2 from the germline V gene are SEHNR and FQNEAQ (reference sequence). V trimming: 3 bases; J trimming: 1 base; junction bases outside the gene matches: 6. The CDR3 totals 16 residues. The table lists this clonotype with many counts. A TCRbeta library incorporating unique molecular identifiers was prepared. TCRdb used MiXCR to reprocess the PCR reads, holding one entry per CDR3 protein. The sample shows 150,000 to 200,000 distinct CDR3 sequences, 11% of them seen only once.

The sequences come from PBMCs, collected before TCRalphabeta/CD19-depleted stem cell transplant. The sequence was collected from a boy younger than 10 with acute myeloid leukemia, due to receive a stem cell transplant. V is TRBV7-9 and J is TRBJ1-2; 9 positions agree with TRBD1. The CDR3 DNA is TGTGCCAGCAGCTTTCGGCAGGGACAGGGTAACTATGGCTACACCTTC. Amino acid sequence: CASSFRQGQGNYGYTF.